The clone carrying this T cell receptor beta chain was counted ten times or more. What it binds is unknown. This CDR3 has 16 amino acids. V lost 1 base, J lost 5 bases, and 10 bases stayed unmatched. Per germline, CDR1 SEHNR and CDR2 FQNEAQ (reference sequence). TCRdb re-called the reads with MiXCR, one entry per CDR3 protein. Of approximately 220,000 distinct CDR3 sequences in the sample, about 39% are singletons; the top ten hold approximately 59%. The data were obtained in a study of T cell repertoires in cytomegalovirus infection. Sample: CD8+ T cells from cultured PBMCs, taken from culture after CMV antigen stimulation. The receptor was derived from a human donor in good health (CMV status not recorded). Some clones in this sample may be carry-over from other donors' samples. This rearrangement joins TRBV7-9 to TRBJ1-2; 7 bases are shared with TRBD1. CDR3 protein: CASSLVSGQSAYGYTF. The CDR3 coding sequence is TGTGCCAGCAGCTTAGTTTCGGGACAGTCAGCTTATGGCTACACCTTC.